Presented here are 5 T cell receptor beta chains from one specimen sequenced in a study of T cells in localized non-small cell lung cancer. Assay used: immunoSEQ multiplex PCR; TCRdb lists only in-frame clones, some missing. Of more than 2,000 clones in the sample, more than 25% were seen once. This specimen consisted of lung tumor tissue, obtained before any cancer treatment. The source of these receptors is a woman between 40 and 69 years old with stage I lung adenocarcinoma.

This clone was seen just once. V is TRBV19 and J is TRBJ2-1, with 15 positions matching TRBD2. Germline CDR1 LNHDA, CDR2 SQIVND (reference sequence). The ends lost 1 base at V and 9 bases at J; junction bases unmatched: 1. CDR3 length: 15 residues. The CDR3 coding sequence is TGTGCCAGTAGTATAGGGGGACTAGCGGGAGGTGAGCAGTTCTTC. Translating it yields CASSIGGLAGGEQFF. Variable domain in full (rest from reference TRBV19 and TRBJ2-1): DGGITQSPKYLFRKEGQNVTLSCEQNLNHDAMYWYRQDPGQGLRLIYYSQIVNDFQKGDIAEGYSVSREKKESFPLTVTSAQKNPTAFYLCASSIGGLAGGEQFFGPGTRLTVL.

This clone was counted a few times. The rearrangement joins TRBV11-3 to TRBJ2-7, with 7 positions matching TRBD1. The CDR3 runs 17 residues. Germline CDR1 is SGHNT and CDR2 is YENEEA. V shed 5 bases, J shed 1 base, and the junction held 14 bases outside the gene matches. CDR3 coding DNA: TGTGCCAGCAGCGCCCGACAGGGCCTCTTACCTTCCTACGAGCAGTACTTC. Protein: CASSARQGLLPSYEQYF. Using reference TRBV11-3 and TRBJ2-7 for the parts outside the CDR3, the full variable domain is EAGVVQSPRYKIIEKKQPVAFWCNPISGHNTLYWYLQNLGQGPELLIRYENEEAVDDSQLPKDRFSAERLKGVDSTLKIQPAELGDSAVYLCASSARQGLLPSYEQYFGPGTRLTVT.

This clone was counted a few times. The J gene is TRBJ1-2, the V gene TRBV11-3; 9 nucleotides align to TRBD1. The V and J ends lost 5 bases and 7 bases, in that order; junction bases with no gene match: 8. Germline V lookup: CDR1 SGHNT, CDR2 YENEEA. The CDR3 sequence is 14 residues long. CDR3 nucleotide sequence: TGTGCCAGCAGCCCCGGACAGGGGATCGTTGGCTACACCTTC. The encoded protein is CASSPGQGIVGYTF.

The V gene is TRBV6-8, the J gene TRBJ2-7; either TRBD1 or TRBD2 may fit D (5 bases each). Trimming removed 4 bases from V and 5 bases from J, with 12 bases in between. The CDR3 consists of 13 residues. Per the germline V gene, CDR1 is MNHGY and CDR2 is SAAAGT. DNA of the CDR3: TGTGCCAGCAGTTGGGGGATCAGGGACGAGCAGTACTTC. It codes for CASSWGIRDEQYF.

This sequence joins TRBV6-8 and TRBJ2-1; the D is unclear. V lost 4 bases and J 2 bases, leaving 9 bases between the germline ends. Germline V gene lookup returns CDR1 MNHGY and CDR2 SAAAGT. This CDR3 is 14 amino acids long. The CDR3 sequence: CASSSLGAYNEQFF. CDR3 in DNA: TGTGCCAGCAGTTCCTTAGGAGCCTACAATGAGCAGTTCTTC.